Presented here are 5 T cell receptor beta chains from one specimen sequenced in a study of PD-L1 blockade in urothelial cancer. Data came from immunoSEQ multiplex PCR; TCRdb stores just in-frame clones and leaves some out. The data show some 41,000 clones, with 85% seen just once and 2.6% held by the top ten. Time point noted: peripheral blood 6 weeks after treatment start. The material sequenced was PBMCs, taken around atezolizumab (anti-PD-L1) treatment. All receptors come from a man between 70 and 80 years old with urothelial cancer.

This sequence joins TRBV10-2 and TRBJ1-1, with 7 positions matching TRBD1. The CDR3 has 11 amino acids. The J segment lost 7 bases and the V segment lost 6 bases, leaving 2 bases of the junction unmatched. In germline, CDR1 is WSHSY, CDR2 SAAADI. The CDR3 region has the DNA TGCGCCAGCAGAGGGGGCATTGAAGCTTTCTTT. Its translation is CASRGGIEAFF.

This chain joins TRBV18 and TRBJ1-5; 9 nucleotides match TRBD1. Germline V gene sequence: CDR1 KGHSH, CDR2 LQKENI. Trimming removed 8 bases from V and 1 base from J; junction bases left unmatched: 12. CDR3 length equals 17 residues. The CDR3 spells CASPSGQGKFSNQPQHF. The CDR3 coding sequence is TGTGCCAGCCCCTCCGGACAGGGGAAATTCAGCAATCAGCCCCAGCATTTT.

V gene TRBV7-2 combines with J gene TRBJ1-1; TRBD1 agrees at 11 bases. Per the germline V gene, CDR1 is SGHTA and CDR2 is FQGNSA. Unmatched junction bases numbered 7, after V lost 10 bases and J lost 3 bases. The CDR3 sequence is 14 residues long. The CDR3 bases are TGTGCCACCCGGACAGGGGGCGACCACACTGAAGCTTTCTTT. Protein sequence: CATRTGGDHTEAFF.

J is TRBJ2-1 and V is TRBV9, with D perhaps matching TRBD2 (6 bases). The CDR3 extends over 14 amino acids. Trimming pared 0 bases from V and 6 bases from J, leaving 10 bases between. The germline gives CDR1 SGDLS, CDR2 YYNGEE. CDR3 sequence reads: CASSVGGSGNEQFF. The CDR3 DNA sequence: TGTGCCAGCAGCGTAGGCGGTAGCGGCAATGAGCAGTTCTTC.

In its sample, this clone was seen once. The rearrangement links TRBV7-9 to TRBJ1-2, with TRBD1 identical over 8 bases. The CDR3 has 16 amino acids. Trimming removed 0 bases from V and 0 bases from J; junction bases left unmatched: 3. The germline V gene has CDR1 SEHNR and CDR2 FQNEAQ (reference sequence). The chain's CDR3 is CASSLAGTGANYGYTF. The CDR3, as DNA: TGTGCCAGCAGCTTAGCGGGGACAGGTGCTAACTATGGCTACACCTTC.